This T cell receptor (beta chain) stems from a study of cytomegalovirus exposure and HLA in healthy donors. This clone was counted a few times. As yet, its antigen is unknown. Study-level points and caveats: A missense variant in DCLRE1C was later tied to TCR beta V- and J-gene trimming.

The V gene end was trimmed by 0 bases and the J gene end by 8 bases; junction bases not matched to a gene: 5. This CDR3 spans 14 amino acids. The germline V gene has CDR1 GTSNPN and CDR2 SVGIG (reference sequence). Use of 60 Vbeta and 13 Jbeta primers characterized the PCR. Data came from immunoSEQ multiplex PCR; TCRdb stores just in-frame clones and leaves some out. The data hold 73,000 or so clones, with roughly 73% observed a single time. V and J are TRBV30 and TRBJ1-4, with 8 bases aligning to TRBD1. The TCR comes from a woman aged 35 to 49 in good health and CMV-seropositive. Sequenced sample: PBMCs. The CDR3 coding sequence is TGTGCCTGGAGTGTACCAGGGGGCAGGGAAAAACTGTTTTTT. Translation gives CAWSVPGGREKLFF.